The clone carrying this TCR beta chain was seen repeatedly, ten times or more. This sample was taken from a study of molecular identifiers for immune sequencing clone quantification. Libraries of bulk TCR were made by previously described methods (with listed TCR primers). One entry per CDR3 protein results from TCRdb running MiXCR on the PCR reads. Among hundreds of thousands of distinct CDR3 sequences listed, about 25% were seen once. The CDR3 sequence is 15 residues long. The junction had 5 bases not matched to a gene; V was cut back by 4 bases and J by 3 bases. CDR1 and CDR2 (germline): SEHNR, FQNEAQ (reference sequence).

The clonotype comes from a human donor in good health. Some libraries in this study had Jurkat cell RNA spiked in. Sequencing was carried out using naive CD8+ T cells from blood, with Jurkat cell RNA spiked in. The subset here: FACS-sorted CD8+CD4-CCR7+CD45RA+ naive T cells. This rearrangement joins TRBV7-9 to TRBJ1-5; TRBD1 matches at 8 bases. Here the CDR3 reads CASSSSDRANQPQHF. CDR3 nucleotide sequence: TGTGCCAGCAGCTCCTCGGACAGGGCCAATCAGCCCCAGCATTTT.